These T cell receptor beta chains were read from a single sample in a study of T cell responses to AZD1222 COVID-19 vaccine. The data were produced by immunoSEQ multiplex PCR, yet TCRdb's version contains in-frame clones alone and is incomplete. The sample lists about 130,000 clones; 90% to 95% were seen once. Sample: peripheral blood, taken on day 0 of AZD1222 vaccination. The receptors were gathered from an adult in good health. CDR3s include the opening cysteine and the closing phenylalanine or tryptophan. Each record gives: clone size, V gene, J gene, D gene, CDR3 protein, CDR3 DNA. D genes are given only for firm matches. Clone size is stated in some rows and not others, as once, few, many or a class when expanded.

NA	TRBV11-2	TRBJ2-1	TRBD2	CASSLVGLAGEVQFF	TGTGCCAGCAGCCTTGTGGGACTAGCGGGAGAGGTGCAGTTCTTC
NA	TRBV7-2	TRBJ2-7	NA	CASSSREGGHFEQYF	TGTGCCAGCAGCTCCCGTGAGGGAGGCCATTTCGAGCAGTACTTC
NA	TRBV29-1	TRBJ1-1	NA	CSVEPMNTEAFF	TGCAGCGTTGAGCCTATGAACACTGAAGCTTTCTTT
NA	TRBV6-2/TRBV6-3	TRBJ1-2	NA	CASSSQYGYTF	TGTGCCAGCAGTTCTCAGTATGGCTACACCTTC
NA	TRBV5-1	TRBJ2-7	TRBD2	CASSELAGGRSYEQYF	TGCGCCAGCAGCGAGCTAGCGGGAGGGCGGTCCTACGAGCAGTACTTC
NA	TRBV18	TRBJ2-3	NA	CASSGSTDTQYF	TGTGCCAGCTCTGGTAGCACAGATACGCAGTATTTT
NA	TRBV3-1/TRBV3-2	TRBJ1-5	NA	CASSQEGCREGGQPQHF	TGTGCCAGCAGCCAAGAAGGATGCAGGGAGGGAGGTCAGCCCCAGCATTTT
NA	TRBV5-6	TRBJ1-2	NA	CASSLGGNYGYTF	TGTGCCAGCAGCTTGGGGGGGAACTATGGCTACACCTTC
NA	TRBV6-2/TRBV6-3	TRBJ2-1	TRBD2	CASSHKTRLAGALYLYEQFF	TGTGCCAGCAGCCACAAAACCCGACTAGCGGGAGCCTTGTATTTGTATGAGCAGTTCTTC
NA	TRBV7-9	TRBJ1-1	NA	CASSLRDIDTEAFF	TGTGCCAGCAGCTTACGGGACATAGACACTGAAGCTTTCTTT
NA	TRBV5-6	TRBJ1-2	NA	CASSLLGSEGIEDGYTF	TGTGCCAGCAGCTTGTTAGGGAGCGAGGGGATCGAGGATGGCTACACCTTC
NA	TRBV4-3	TRBJ2-1	NA	CASSHDLRGEQFF	TGCGCCAGCAGCCACGACCTTAGGGGAGAGCAGTTCTTC
NA	TRBV21-1	TRBJ1-3	NA	CASSNRQYSGNTIYF	TGTGCCAGCAGCAACCGACAGTACTCTGGAAACACCATATATTTT
NA	TRBV6-6	TRBJ1-4	NA	CASTGGTEKLFF	TGTGCCAGCACTGGGGGGACCGAAAAACTGTTTTTT
NA	TRBV29-1	TRBJ2-7	NA	CSVGRDYEQYF	TGCAGCGTTGGTAGGGACTACGAGCAGTACTTC
once	TRBV27	TRBJ1-5	NA	CASSFYSNQPQHF	TGTGCCAGCAGTTTCTATAGCAATCAGCCCCAGCATTTT
NA	TRBV6-5	TRBJ2-7	TRBD1	CASSTGTGASYEQYF	TGTGCCAGCAGTACCGGGACAGGGGCCAGCTACGAGCAGTACTTC
NA	TRBV27	TRBJ2-7	NA	CASSSSIGPYEQYF	TGTGCCAGCAGCAGTAGCATAGGACCTTACGAGCAGTACTTC
few	TRBV7-2	TRBJ2-1	NA	CASSLSDYNEQFF	TGTGCCAGCAGCTTAAGTGACTACAATGAGCAGTTCTTC
NA	TRBV4-1	TRBJ1-2	NA	CASSSLTEKGMALNYGYTF	TGCGCCAGCAGCTCCCTCACTGAAAAAGGCATGGCCCTCAACTATGGCTACACCTTC
NA	TRBV19	TRBJ2-2	TRBD2	CASIPRGGSGTGELFF	TGTGCCAGTATCCCACGAGGCGGGAGTGGTACCGGGGAGCTGTTTTTT
NA	TRBV3-1/TRBV3-2	TRBJ2-1	NA	CASSLLMETYNEQFF	TGTGCCAGCAGCCTCTTAATGGAGACCTACAATGAGCAGTTCTTC
NA	TRBV4-1	TRBJ2-1	TRBD2	CASSQVGLAGGDNEQFF	TGCGCCAGCAGCCAAGTGGGCCTAGCGGGAGGAGACAATGAGCAGTTCTTC
once	TRBV6-2/TRBV6-3	TRBJ2-3	TRBD2	CASSYGLAGLADTQYF	TGTGCCAGCAGTTACGGACTAGCGGGACTCGCAGATACGCAGTATTTT
once	TRBV15	TRBJ1-3	NA	CATSRGGVSGNTIYF	TGTGCCACCAGCAGAGGAGGAGTTTCTGGAAACACCATATATTTT